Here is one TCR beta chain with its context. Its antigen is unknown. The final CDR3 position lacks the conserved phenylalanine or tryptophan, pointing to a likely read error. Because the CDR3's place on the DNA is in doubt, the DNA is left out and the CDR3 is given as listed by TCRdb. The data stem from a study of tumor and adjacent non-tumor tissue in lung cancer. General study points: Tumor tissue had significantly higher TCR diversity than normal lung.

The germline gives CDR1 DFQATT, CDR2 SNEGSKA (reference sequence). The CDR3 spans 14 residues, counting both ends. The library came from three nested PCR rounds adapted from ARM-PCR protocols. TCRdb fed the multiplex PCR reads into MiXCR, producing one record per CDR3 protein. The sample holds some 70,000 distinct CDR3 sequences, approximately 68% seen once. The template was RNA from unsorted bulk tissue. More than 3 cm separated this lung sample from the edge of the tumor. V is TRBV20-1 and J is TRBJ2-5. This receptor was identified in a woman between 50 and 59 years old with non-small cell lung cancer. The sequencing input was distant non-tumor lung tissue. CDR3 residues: CSAQYQVIQETQNL.